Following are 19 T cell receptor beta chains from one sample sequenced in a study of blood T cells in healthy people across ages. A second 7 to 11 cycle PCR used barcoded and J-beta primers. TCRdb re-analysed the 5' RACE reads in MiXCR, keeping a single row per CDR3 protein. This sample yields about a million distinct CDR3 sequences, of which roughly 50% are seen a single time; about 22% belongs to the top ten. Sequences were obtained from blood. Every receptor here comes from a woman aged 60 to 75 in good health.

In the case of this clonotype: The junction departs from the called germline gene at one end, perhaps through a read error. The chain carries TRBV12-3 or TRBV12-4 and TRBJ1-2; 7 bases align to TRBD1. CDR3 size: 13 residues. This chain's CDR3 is CASRTGVHYDYTF. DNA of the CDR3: TGTGCCAGCAGAACAGGGGTCCACTATGACTACACCTTC.

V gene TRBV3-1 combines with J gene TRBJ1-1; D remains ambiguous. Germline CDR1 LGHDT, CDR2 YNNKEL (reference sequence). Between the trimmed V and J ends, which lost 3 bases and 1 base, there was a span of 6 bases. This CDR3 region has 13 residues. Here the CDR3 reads CASSQAGNTEAFF. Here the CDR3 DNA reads TGTGCCAGCAGCCAGGCGGGGAACACTGAAGCTTTCTTT.

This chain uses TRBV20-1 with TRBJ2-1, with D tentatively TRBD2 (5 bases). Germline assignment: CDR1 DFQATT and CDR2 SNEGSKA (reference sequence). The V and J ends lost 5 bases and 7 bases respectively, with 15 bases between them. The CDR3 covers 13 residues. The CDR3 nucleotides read TGCAGTGCTCTGGACCGGACTGAAAATGAGCAGTTCTTC. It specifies CSALDRTENEQFF.

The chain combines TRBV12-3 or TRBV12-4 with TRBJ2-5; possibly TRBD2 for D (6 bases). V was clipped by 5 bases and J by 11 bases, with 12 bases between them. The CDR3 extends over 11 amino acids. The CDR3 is CASSEGREQYF. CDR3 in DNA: TGTGCCAGCAGTGAAGGTCGGGAGCAGTACTTC.

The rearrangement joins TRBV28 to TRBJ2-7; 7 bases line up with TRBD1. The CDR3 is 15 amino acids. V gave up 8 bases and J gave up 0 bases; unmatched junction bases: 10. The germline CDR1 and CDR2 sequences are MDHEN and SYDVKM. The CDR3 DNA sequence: TGTGCCAGCGTCCCCCAGGGGGAAAGCTCCTACGAGCAGTACTTC. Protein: CASVPQGESSYEQYF.

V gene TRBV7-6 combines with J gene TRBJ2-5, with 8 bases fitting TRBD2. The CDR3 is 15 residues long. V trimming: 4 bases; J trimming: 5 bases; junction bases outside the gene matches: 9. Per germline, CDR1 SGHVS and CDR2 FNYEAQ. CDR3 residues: CASSSGTRGEETQYF. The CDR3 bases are TGTGCCAGCAGCTCCGGGACTAGGGGAGAGGAGACCCAGTACTTC.

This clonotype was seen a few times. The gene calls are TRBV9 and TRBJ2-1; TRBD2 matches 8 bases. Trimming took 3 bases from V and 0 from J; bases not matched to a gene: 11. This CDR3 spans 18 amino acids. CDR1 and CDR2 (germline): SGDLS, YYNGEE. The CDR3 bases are TGTGCCAGCAGCGCCAGGGGAACTAGCGGCAGCTCCTACAATGAGCAGTTCTTC. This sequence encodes CASSARGTSGSSYNEQFF.

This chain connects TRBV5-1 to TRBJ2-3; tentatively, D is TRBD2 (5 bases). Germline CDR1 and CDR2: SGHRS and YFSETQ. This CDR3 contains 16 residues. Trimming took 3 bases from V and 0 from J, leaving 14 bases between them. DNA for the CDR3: TGCGCCAGCAGCTGGACTCCTAATCCTAGCACAGATACGCAGTATTTT. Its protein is CASSWTPNPSTDTQYF.

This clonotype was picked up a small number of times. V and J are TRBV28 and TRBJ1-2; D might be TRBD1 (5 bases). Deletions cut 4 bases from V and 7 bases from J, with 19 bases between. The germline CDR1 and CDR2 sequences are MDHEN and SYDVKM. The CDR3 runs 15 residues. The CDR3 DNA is TGTGCCAGCAGTTCCCCCGATCCTGGGACTAGTGGCTACACCTTC. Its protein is CASSSPDPGTSGYTF.

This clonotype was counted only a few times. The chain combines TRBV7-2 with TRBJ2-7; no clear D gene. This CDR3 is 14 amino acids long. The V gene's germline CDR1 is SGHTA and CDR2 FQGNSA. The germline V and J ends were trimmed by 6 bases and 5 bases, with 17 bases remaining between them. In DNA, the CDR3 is TGTGCCAGCAGTAGTCAGAGTCAGAGCCACGAGCAGTACTTC. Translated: CASSSQSQSHEQYF.

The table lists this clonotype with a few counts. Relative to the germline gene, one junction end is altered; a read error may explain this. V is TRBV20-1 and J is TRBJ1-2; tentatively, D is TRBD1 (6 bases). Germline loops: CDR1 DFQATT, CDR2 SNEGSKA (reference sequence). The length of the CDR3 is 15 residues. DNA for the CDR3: TGCAGTGCTAGAGATCCAGGGGCGGAAGACTATGGTTACACCTTC. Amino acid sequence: CSARDPGAEDYGYTF.

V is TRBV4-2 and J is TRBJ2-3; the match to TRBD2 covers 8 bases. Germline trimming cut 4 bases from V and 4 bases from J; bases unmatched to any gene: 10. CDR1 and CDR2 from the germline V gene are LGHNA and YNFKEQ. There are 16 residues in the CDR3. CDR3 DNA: TGTGCCAGCAGCCCGGACTCAGGCGGGAGGTCAGATACGCAGTATTTT. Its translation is CASSPDSGGRSDTQYF.

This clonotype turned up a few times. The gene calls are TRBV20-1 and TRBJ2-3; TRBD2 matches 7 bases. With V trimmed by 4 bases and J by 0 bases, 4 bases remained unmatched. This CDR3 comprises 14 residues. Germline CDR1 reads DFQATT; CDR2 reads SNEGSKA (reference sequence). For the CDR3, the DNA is TGCAGTGCTAAAGGACTAGATAGCACAGATACGCAGTATTTT. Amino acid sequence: CSAKGLDSTDTQYF.

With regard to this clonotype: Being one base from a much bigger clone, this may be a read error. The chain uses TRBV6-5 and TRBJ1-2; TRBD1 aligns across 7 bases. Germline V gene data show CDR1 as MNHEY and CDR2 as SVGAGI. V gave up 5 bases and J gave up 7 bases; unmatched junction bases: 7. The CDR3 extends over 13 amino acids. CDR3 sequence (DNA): TGTGCCAGCAGTGGACAGGCAGGGGCTGGCTACACCTTC. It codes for CASSGQAGAGYTF.

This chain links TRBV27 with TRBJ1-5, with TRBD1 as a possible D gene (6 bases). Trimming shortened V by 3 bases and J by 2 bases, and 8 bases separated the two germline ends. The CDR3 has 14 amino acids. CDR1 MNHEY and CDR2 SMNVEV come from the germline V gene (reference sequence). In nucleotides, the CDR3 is TGTGCCAGCAGTTTCCGACAGGGCAATCAGCCCCAGCATTTT. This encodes CASSFRQGNQPQHF.

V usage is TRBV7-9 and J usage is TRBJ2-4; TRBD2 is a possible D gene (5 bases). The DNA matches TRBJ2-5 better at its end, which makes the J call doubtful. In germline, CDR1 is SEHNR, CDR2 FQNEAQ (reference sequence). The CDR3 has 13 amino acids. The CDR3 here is CASQKGLQETQYF. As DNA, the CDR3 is TGTGCCAGCCAGAAAGGACTCCAAGAGACCCAGTACTTC.

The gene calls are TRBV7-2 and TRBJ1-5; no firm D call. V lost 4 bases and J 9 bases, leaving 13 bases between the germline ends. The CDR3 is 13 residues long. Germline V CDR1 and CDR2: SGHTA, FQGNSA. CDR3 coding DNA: TGTGCCAGCAGCTCTGGGCCGCGAACGCCCCAGCATTTT. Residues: CASSSGPRTPQHF.

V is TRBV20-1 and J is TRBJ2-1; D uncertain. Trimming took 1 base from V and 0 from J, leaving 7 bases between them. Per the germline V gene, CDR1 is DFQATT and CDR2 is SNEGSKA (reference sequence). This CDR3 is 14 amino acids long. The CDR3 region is CSARVVNSYNEQFF. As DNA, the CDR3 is TGCAGTGCTAGAGTGGTTAACTCCTACAATGAGCAGTTCTTC.

CDR3 in amino acids: CSVRRITGTSGRATDTQYF. The DNA for the CDR3 is TGCAGCGTTCGAAGAATAACCGGGACTAGCGGGAGGGCGACAGATACGCAGTATTTT. V and J are TRBV29-1 and TRBJ2-3; 16 nucleotides match TRBD2. Germline lookup yields CDR1 SQVTM and CDR2 ANQGSEA. After removal of 5 bases from V and 3 bases from J, the junction contained 14 bases not matched to a gene. This CDR3 is 19 amino acids long.